The 31 T cell receptor beta chains below come from one sample, sequenced in a study of T cell responses to AZD1222 COVID-19 vaccine (dated by TCRdb to the early 2020s). Per the publication, the time point label means: baseline before first vaccination. Library generation was performed with the immunoSEQ multiplex PCR assay. In TCRdb, the immuneACCESS table is reduced to in-frame sequences with V and J assigned. These tables do not hold every clone; where another copy was compared, an unresolved V gene accounts for under half, and the others remain unexplained. This sample gives about 70,000 clones in total; less than 85% of them show up just once. The ten largest clones take up 20% of the sample. Sequencing used peripheral blood, obtained on day 0 of AZD1222 vaccination. These receptors all stem from an adult in good health.

The rearrangement links TRBV6-5 to TRBJ2-2, with D tentatively TRBD1 (7 bases). CDR3 length equals 14 residues. V lost 8 bases and J lost 5, with 15 bases in between. Germline values: CDR1 MNHEY, CDR2 SVGAGI. Here the CDR3 reads CASVRGDDTGELFF. The DNA for the CDR3 is TGTGCCAGCGTCAGGGGGGATGATACCGGGGAGCTGTTTTTT.

The sample holds one count of this clone. The CDR3 nucleotides are TGTGCCAGCAGTATTTCAGGGCGCTCTAATGAAAAACTGTTTTTT. Translating gives CASSISGRSNEKLFF. This rearrangement joins TRBV7-2 to TRBJ1-4, with D maybe TRBD1 (5 bases). The CDR3 runs 15 residues. Trimming removed 6 bases from V and 3 bases from J, with 14 bases in between. Per germline, CDR1 SGHTA and CDR2 FQGNSA.

This clone was observed a few times. This chain connects TRBV5-1 to TRBJ2-1; 9 bases are a match to TRBD1. J gave up 9 bases and V 0 bases, and 7 bases lay outside the gene matches. Germline V gene lookup returns CDR1 SGHRS and CDR2 YFSETQ. This CDR3 comprises 15 residues. CDR3 nucleotide sequence: TGCGCCAGCAGCTTGGCGGGACAGGGAGGTAGTGAGCAGTTCTTC. It yields the protein CASSLAGQGGSEQFF.

The gene calls are TRBV18 and TRBJ2-3; weak D call: TRBD1 (6 bases). The CDR3 extends over 15 amino acids. V dropped 5 bases and J dropped 0 bases, with 12 bases sitting between them. CDR1 is KGHSH and CDR2 is LQKENI in the germline V gene. The CDR3 DNA reads as TGTGCCAGCTCAACGTTACAGGGTAGCACAGATACGCAGTATTTT. This codes for CASSTLQGSTDTQYF.

Turning to this clone: An end of the junction differs from the germline gene, which may be a read error. The genes are TRBV7-7 and TRBJ2-3, with 10 positions matching TRBD2. This CDR3 is 15 amino acids long. Germline CDR1 SSHAT, CDR2 FNYEAQ (reference sequence). CDR3 sequence: CASSLGLAGADTQYF. CDR3 bases: TGTGCTAGCAGCTTAGGGCTAGCGGGGGCAGATACGCAGTATTTT.

This sequence joins TRBV10-3 and TRBJ2-5; 8 bases are a match to TRBD2. Germline-derived CDR1 and CDR2 are ENHRY and SYGVKD. The V gene end was trimmed by 6 bases and the J gene end by 5 bases; junction bases not matched to a gene: 8. CDR3 length: 14 residues. CDR3 in DNA: TGTGCCATCAGACCCGGGGGGGCTCAGGAGACCCAGTACTTC. Its protein product is CAIRPGGAQETQYF.

CDR3 bases: TGTGCCAGCAGCCAAGGGCCCCCCCACCCGCAGTATTTT. It translates to CASSQGPPHPQYF. This chain connects TRBV3-1 (or the pseudogene TRBV3-2) to TRBJ2-3; no firm D call. The CDR3 is 13 amino acids. In germline, CDR1 is LGHDT, CDR2 YNNKEL (reference sequence). Deletions cut 1 base from V and 10 bases from J, with 12 bases between.

CDR3 nucleotide sequence: TGCAGCGTCGCGGGACAGGGTTACTATGGCTACACCTTC. This translates into CSVAGQGYYGYTF. This chain joins TRBV29-1 and TRBJ1-2; 9 nucleotides line up with TRBD1. The CDR3 consists of 13 residues. CDR1 and CDR2 from the germline V gene are SQVTM and ANQGSEA. The junction had 5 bases not matched to a gene; V was cut back by 6 bases and J by 3 bases.

Notes on this clone: This CDR3 is also generated by other DNA sequences in the sample. V is TRBV18 and J is TRBJ2-7; perhaps TRBD2 as D (6 bases). Germline V CDR1 and CDR2: KGHSH, LQKENI. Trimming pared 3 bases from V and 4 bases from J, leaving 7 bases between. This CDR3 has 12 residues. CDR3 coding DNA: TGTGCCAGCTCACCCGGGGGTTACGAGCAGTACTTC. Translating it yields CASSPGGYEQYF.

The CDR3 loop reads CASSLDGGGTDTQYF. The CDR3, as DNA: TGTGCCAGCAGCTTGGATGGAGGGGGCACAGATACGCAGTATTTT. The chain joins TRBV5-4 to TRBJ2-3, with a tentative D call TRBD2 (6 bases). Trimming stripped 0 bases from V and 1 base from J, with 9 bases between. The CDR3 runs 15 residues. From germline, CDR1 is SGHNT and CDR2 YYREEE (reference sequence).

The genes are TRBV19 and TRBJ1-5; the match to TRBD1 covers 7 bases. CDR1 LNHDA and CDR2 SQIVND come from the germline V gene (reference sequence). Trimming removed 6 bases from V and 5 bases from J; junction bases left unmatched: 7. This CDR3 has 14 residues. This CDR3 reads CASRAGQFHQPQHF. CDR3 nucleotide sequence: TGTGCCAGTAGGGCGGGACAGTTTCATCAGCCCCAGCATTTT. The full variable domain, in which reference TRBV19 and TRBJ1-5 provide the parts outside the CDR3, is DGGITQSPKYLFRKEGQNVTLSCEQNLNHDAMYWYRQDPGQGLRLIYYSQIVNDFQKGDIAEGYSVSREKKESFPLTVTSAQKNPTAFYLCASRAGQFHQPQHFGDGTRLSIL.

This chain connects TRBV7-2 to TRBJ1-2; 8 bases fit TRBD1. Germline CDR1 and CDR2: SGHTA and FQGNSA. This CDR3 is 13 amino acids long. V gave up 5 bases and J gave up 8 bases; unmatched junction bases: 7. In DNA, the CDR3 is TGTGCCAGCAGCCTCGGACAGGGAGGGGGCTACACCTTC. It encodes CASSLGQGGGYTF.

This chain links TRBV7-9 with TRBJ2-7; D gene unclear. Per germline, CDR1 SEHNR and CDR2 FQNEAQ (reference sequence). The CDR3 runs to 13 residues. The V and J ends lost 5 bases and 0 bases respectively, with 8 bases between them. The CDR3 spells CASSHTPSYEQYF. DNA for the CDR3: TGTGCCAGCAGCCACACCCCCTCCTACGAGCAGTACTTC.

The gene calls are TRBV19 and TRBJ1-2, with D uncertain. V was cut by 3 bases and J by 0 bases, with 11 bases left in between. The germline gives CDR1 LNHDA, CDR2 SQIVND (reference sequence). The length of the CDR3 is 15 residues. CDR3 DNA: TGTGCCAGTAGTATTATCCGGGCCTCTAACTATGGCTACACCTTC. This gives the protein CASSIIRASNYGYTF.

The chain couples TRBV10-3 to TRBJ2-1, with 14 bases matching TRBD2. The CDR3 sequence is 15 residues long. Germline V gene sequence: CDR1 ENHRY, CDR2 SYGVKD. The ends lost 5 bases at V and 12 bases at J; junction bases unmatched: 9. In DNA form, the CDR3 reads TGTGCCATCAGTACCGGACTAGCGGGAGGCCGCGGGCAGTTCTTC. Its translation is CAISTGLAGGRGQFF.

The chain joins TRBV5-4 to TRBJ2-5; either TRBD1 or TRBD2 may fit D (5 bases each). Germline-derived CDR1 and CDR2 are SGHNT and YYREEE (reference sequence). V was pared by 1 base and J by 4 bases, with 8 bases between. CDR3 length: 13 residues. The CDR3 reads CASSLYGAETQYF. The CDR3 nucleotides read TGTGCCAGCAGCTTGTACGGGGCAGAGACCCAGTACTTC.

This chain uses TRBV6-5 with TRBJ2-1; D ambiguous. V gave up 6 bases and J gave up 0 bases, with 6 bases separating them. Germline lookup yields CDR1 MNHEY and CDR2 SVGAGI. This CDR3 has 13 amino acids. CDR3 sequence: CASSLSSYNEQFF. In DNA form, the CDR3 reads TGTGCCAGCAGCTTGAGCTCCTACAATGAGCAGTTCTTC.

The chain joins TRBV6-5 to TRBJ2-7; D unresolved. The CDR3 is 16 amino acids. Germline CDR1 reads MNHEY; CDR2 reads SVGAGI. The V end was cut by 2 bases, the J end by 2 bases, with 16 bases between. The chain's CDR3 is CASSYGGLSSTYEQYF. The CDR3, as DNA: TGTGCCAGCAGTTACGGTGGTCTCTCGAGCACCTACGAGCAGTACTTC.

The J gene is TRBJ2-5, the V gene TRBV7-9; 7 bases line up with TRBD1. Trimming cost V 4 bases and J 1 base; bases outside gene matches: 3. CDR1 is SEHNR, CDR2 FQNEAQ, per germline (reference sequence). This CDR3 is 14 amino acids long. CDR3: CASSSGQTQETQYF. The CDR3 bases are TGTGCCAGCAGCTCGGGACAGACCCAAGAGACCCAGTACTTC.

This clone was observed a single time. V is TRBV19 and J is TRBJ1-5, with TRBD1 matching 7 bases. The V and J ends lost 6 bases and 1 base, in that order; junction bases with no gene match: 3. CDR1 LNHDA and CDR2 SQIVND come from the germline V gene (reference sequence). CDR3 length equals 14 residues. The CDR3 sequence: CASSNRGSNQPQHF. In DNA, the CDR3 is TGTGCCAGTAGCAACAGGGGCAGCAATCAGCCCCAGCATTTT.

V usage is TRBV27 and J usage is TRBJ2-1, with D hard to call. The CDR3 length is 13 residues. Germline-derived CDR1 and CDR2 are MNHEY and SMNVEV (reference sequence). Trimming removed 0 bases from V and 5 bases from J, with 5 bases in between. The CDR3 sequence: CASSLSDNNEQFF. CDR3 nucleotides: TGTGCCAGCAGTTTATCCGACAACAATGAGCAGTTCTTC.

This chain links TRBV27 with TRBJ2-6; D not certain. The ends were cut back, 1 base at V and 4 bases at J, with 5 bases in the middle. CDR3 length: 14 amino acids. The germline CDR1 and CDR2 sequences are MNHEY and SMNVEV (reference sequence). CDR3 region: CASSLLGGANVLTF. CDR3 DNA sequence: TGTGCCAGCAGTTTATTGGGGGGGGCCAACGTCCTGACTTTC.

V usage is TRBV6-2 or TRBV6-3 and J usage is TRBJ2-7, with D perhaps assigned TRBD1 or TRBD2 (5 bases each). CDR1 is MNHEY and CDR2 is SVGEGT in the germline V gene. Trimming removed 0 bases from V and 7 bases from J, with 7 bases in between. The CDR3 is 12 residues long. CDR3: CASSYSWGEQYF. The CDR3 bases are TGTGCCAGCAGTTACTCTTGGGGGGAGCAGTACTTC.

The rearrangement links TRBV6-5 to TRBJ1-2, with a tentative D call TRBD1 (6 bases). V lost 7 bases to trimming and J lost 4 bases, with 19 bases between them. This CDR3 is 15 amino acids long. The V gene's germline CDR1 is MNHEY and CDR2 SVGAGI. The CDR3 region is CASIGNRALGYGYTF. The CDR3 DNA is TGTGCCAGCATCGGGAACAGGGCCCTTGGCTATGGCTACACCTTC.

The CDR3 spells CSVVRTTGELFF. The CDR3 coding sequence is TGCAGCGTTGTTAGGACCACCGGGGAGCTGTTTTTT. V and J are TRBV29-1 and TRBJ2-2, with unresolved D. The CDR3 length is 12 residues. Germline lookup yields CDR1 SQVTM and CDR2 ANQGSEA. V shed 4 bases and J shed 4 bases, with 7 bases lying between them.

The CDR3 loop reads CASSIGDRGLYEQYF. The CDR3 DNA sequence: TGTGCCAGTAGTATTGGTGACAGGGGGCTCTACGAGCAGTACTTC. This sequence joins TRBV19 and TRBJ2-7; 10 bases match TRBD1. Germline V CDR1 and CDR2: LNHDA, SQIVND (reference sequence). This CDR3 has 15 residues. V shed 3 bases and J 3 bases; nucleotides not matched to a gene: 5.

The chain uses TRBV5-4 and TRBJ1-2; maybe TRBD1 (6 bases). Deletions cut 4 bases from V and 4 bases from J, with 14 bases between. The V gene's germline CDR1 is SGHNT and CDR2 YYREEE (reference sequence). The CDR3 length is 14 residues. CDR3 nucleotide sequence: TGTGCCAGCAGCGCGGGGGGCTCGTCCTATGGCTACACCTTC. Its protein is CASSAGGSSYGYTF. Based on the CDR3 plus reference TRBV5-4 and TRBJ1-2, the full variable domain is ETGVTQSPTHLIKTRGQQVTLRCSSQSGHNTVSWYQQALGQGPQFIFQYYREEENGRGNFPPRFSGLQFPNYSSELNVNALELDDSALYLCASSAGGSSYGYTFGSGTRLTVV.

The chain couples TRBV11-2 to TRBJ2-3; perhaps TRBD1 as D (5 bases). The CDR3 runs 15 residues. The germline V and J ends were trimmed by 5 bases and 3 bases, with 15 bases remaining between them. Germline-derived CDR1 and CDR2 are SGHAT and FQNNGV. The CDR3 loop is CASSALRGGTDTQYF. CDR3 bases: TGTGCCAGCAGCGCGCTTAGGGGTGGTACAGATACGCAGTATTTT.

This clone was seen a few times. This chain joins TRBV11-2 and TRBJ1-2; perhaps TRBD1 as D (6 bases). V lost 0 bases to trimming and J lost 2 bases, with 16 bases between them. Germline V gene lookup returns CDR1 SGHAT and CDR2 FQNNGV. This CDR3 is built from 17 residues. The CDR3 here is CASSLDPGLGGNYGYTF. The DNA for the CDR3 is TGTGCCAGCAGCTTAGACCCGGGCTTGGGGGGCAACTATGGCTACACCTTC. Looking up the rest from reference TRBV11-2 and TRBJ1-2 gives the full variable domain: EAGVAQSPRYKIIEKRQSVAFWCNPISGHATLYWYQQILGQGPKLLIQFQNNGVVDDSQLPKDRFSAERLKGVDSTLKIQPAKLEDSAVYLCASSLDPGLGGNYGYTFGSGTRLTVV.

This sequence joins TRBV4-1 and TRBJ2-7, with TRBD2 identical over 8 bases. This CDR3 comprises 15 residues. CDR1 and CDR2 (germline): MGHRA, YSYEKL. The trim removed 3 bases at V and 2 bases at J, leaving 6 bases unmatched. CDR3 sequence: CASSHPGLGAYEQYF. The CDR3 DNA reads TGCGCCAGCAGCCATCCGGGACTAGGAGCCTACGAGCAGTACTTC.

This clone came up a few times. The chain joins TRBV5-1 to TRBJ1-4, with TRBD1 identical over 7 bases. The CDR3 length is 16 residues. With 4 bases clipped from V and 8 bases from J, the junction kept 14 bases outside the gene matches. Germline V gene data show CDR1 as SGHRS and CDR2 as YFSETQ. The CDR3 region has the DNA TGCGCCAGCAGCGCGGGAGACAGGGCCGCTTCCGAAAAACTGTTTTTT. Translating gives CASSAGDRAASEKLFF.